This T cell receptor (beta chain) was obtained from a study of a mutant IDH1 vaccine in newly diagnosed glioma. On the study more broadly: Patients began vaccination 4-6 weeks after radiotherapy alone, or with temozolomide cycles. It was radiotherapy, temozolomide, or both that patients received previously, with most receiving both. The study held visit V12 at week 35 and visit V13 at week 47. Broader study findings: Researchers report vaccine-induced immune responses in 93.3% of patients.

With regard to this clone: The antigen is not known.

The CDR3 runs to 15 residues. CDR1 SGDLS and CDR2 YYNGEE come from the germline V gene. The J segment lost 5 bases and the V segment lost 0 bases, leaving 6 bases of the junction unmatched. The method was immunoSEQ multiplex PCR; TCRdb's version includes in-frame clones alone and lacks a portion of them. The sample records 45,000 to 50,000 clones, more than 75% being singletons. Regarding time point: week 35, safety follow-up. Vaccination used 300 ug of mutant IDH1 20-mer peptide per dose, with topical imiquimod. Sequenced here: PBMCs, sampled from a glioma patient whose treatment included an IDH1 peptide vaccine. V is TRBV9 and J is TRBJ2-5, with TRBD2 matching over 8 bases. This receptor was taken from a woman aged 40 to 55 with glioma. The CDR3 coding sequence is TGTGCCAGCAGCGTAGTCGGGGGGGCAGGGGAGACCCAGTACTTC. Its protein product is CASSVVGGAGETQYF.